This TCR beta chain was profiled in a study of shared clonotypes between healthy human individuals. This CDR3 is built from 16 residues. Per germline, CDR1 MDHEN and CDR2 SYDVKM. V was trimmed by 10 bases and J by 2 bases, leaving 21 bases between them. Data came from immunoSEQ multiplex PCR; TCRdb stores just in-frame clones and leaves some out. Of 110,000 or so clones in the sample, around 71% were seen once. The clonotype originates from a young woman in good health. Sequencing was performed on memory CD8+ T cells sorted from blood. As for subset: CD45RO+ cells pooled with CCR7-negative TemRA cells. The chain has TRBV28 and TRBJ1-5; D is undetermined. CDR3 bases: TGTGCCACCAATCAAGGAAGAGTATATGGCAATCAGCCCCAGCATTTT. Translation gives CATNQGRVYGNQPQHF.